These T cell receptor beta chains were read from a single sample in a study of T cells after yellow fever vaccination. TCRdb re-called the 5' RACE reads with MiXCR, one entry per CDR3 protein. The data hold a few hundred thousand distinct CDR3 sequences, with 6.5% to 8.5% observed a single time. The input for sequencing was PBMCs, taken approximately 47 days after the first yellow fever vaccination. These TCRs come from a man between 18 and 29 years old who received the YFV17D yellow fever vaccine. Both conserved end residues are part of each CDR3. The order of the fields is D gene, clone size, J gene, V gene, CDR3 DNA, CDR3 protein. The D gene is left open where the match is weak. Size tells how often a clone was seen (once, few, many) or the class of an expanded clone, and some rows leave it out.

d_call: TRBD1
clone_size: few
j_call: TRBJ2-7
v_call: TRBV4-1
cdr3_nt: TGCGCCAGCAGCCAAGATTCCCAGGGGGCCTACGAGCAGTACTTC
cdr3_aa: CASSQDSQGAYEQYF

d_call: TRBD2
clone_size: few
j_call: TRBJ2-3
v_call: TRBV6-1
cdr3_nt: TGTGCCAGCAGCCCGGTTAGCGGGGGGAACACAGATACGCAGTATTTT
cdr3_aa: CASSPVSGGNTDTQYF

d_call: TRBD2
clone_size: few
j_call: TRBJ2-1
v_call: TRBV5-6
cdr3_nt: TGTGCCAGCAGCCTTCTTGTTAGAGCGGGGGAGTACAATGAGCAGTTCTTC
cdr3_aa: CASSLLVRAGEYNEQFF

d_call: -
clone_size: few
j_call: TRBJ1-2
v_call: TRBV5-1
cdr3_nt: TGCGCCAGCAGCCAGCGCGCGGGAGGCTACACCTTC
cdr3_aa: CASSQRAGGYTF

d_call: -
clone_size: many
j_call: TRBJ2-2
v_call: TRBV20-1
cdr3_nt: TGCAGTGCTAAAGGGGGAGGCACCGGGGAGCTGTTTTTT
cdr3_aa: CSAKGGGTGELFF

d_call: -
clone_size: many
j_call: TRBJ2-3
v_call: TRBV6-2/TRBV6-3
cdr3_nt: TGTGCCAGCAGTTACGGAAGCACAGATACGCAGTATTTT
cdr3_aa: CASSYGSTDTQYF

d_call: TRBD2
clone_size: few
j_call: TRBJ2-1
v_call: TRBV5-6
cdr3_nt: TGTGCCAGCAGCTTGGAGGTTAGCGGGGGAGACTACAATGAGCAGTTCTTC
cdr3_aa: CASSLEVSGGDYNEQFF

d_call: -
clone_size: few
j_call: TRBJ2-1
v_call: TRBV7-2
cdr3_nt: TGTGCCAGCAGCTTAGTTCCCGCGGAGACCGCCTTTGATGAGCAGTTCTTC
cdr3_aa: CASSLVPAETAFDEQFF

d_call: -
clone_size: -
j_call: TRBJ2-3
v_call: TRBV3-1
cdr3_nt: TGTGCCATCAGCTTCTATGCAGACGATGCGGGGTCTCAGGATACGCAGTATTTT
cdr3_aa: CAISFYADDAGSQDTQYF

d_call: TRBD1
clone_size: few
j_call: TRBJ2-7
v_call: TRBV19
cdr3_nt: TGTGCCAGTAGTATTGGGACAGGGGGACACGAGCAGTACTTC
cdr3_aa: CASSIGTGGHEQYF

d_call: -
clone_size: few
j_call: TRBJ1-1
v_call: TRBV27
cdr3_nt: TGTGCCAGCAGTTTGACCGGGACAAACACTGAAGCTTTCTTT
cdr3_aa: CASSLTGTNTEAFF

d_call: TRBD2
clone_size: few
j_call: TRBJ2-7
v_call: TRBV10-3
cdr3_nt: TGTGCCATCAGTGATGGACGGAGACTAGCGGGGGGCATTACCTACGAGCAGTACTTC
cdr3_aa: CAISDGRRLAGGITYEQYF

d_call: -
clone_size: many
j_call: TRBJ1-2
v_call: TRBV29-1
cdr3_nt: TGCAGCGTTAGTATCGGGGGAAATAACTATGGCTACACCTTC
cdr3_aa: CSVSIGGNNYGYTF

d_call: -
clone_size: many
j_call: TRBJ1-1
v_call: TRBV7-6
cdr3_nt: TGTGCCAGCAGCTCAGGGGAGCGGAACACTGAAGCTTTCTTT
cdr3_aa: CASSSGERNTEAFF

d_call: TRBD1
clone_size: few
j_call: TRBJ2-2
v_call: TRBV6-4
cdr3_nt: TGTGCCAGCAGTGACTCGGACAGGCACACCGGGGAGCTGTTTTTT
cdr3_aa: CASSDSDRHTGELFF

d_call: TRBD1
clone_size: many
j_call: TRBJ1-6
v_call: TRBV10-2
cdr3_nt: TGCGCCACCCGCCGAGGGACAGGGGCCCAGTGGGCTAATTCACCCCTCCACTTT
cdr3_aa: CATRRGTGAQWANSPLHF

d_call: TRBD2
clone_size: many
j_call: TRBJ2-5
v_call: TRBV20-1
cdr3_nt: TGCAGTGCTAGGGCGCTAGCGGGGGGTCAAGAGACCCAGTACTTC
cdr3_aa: CSARALAGGQETQYF